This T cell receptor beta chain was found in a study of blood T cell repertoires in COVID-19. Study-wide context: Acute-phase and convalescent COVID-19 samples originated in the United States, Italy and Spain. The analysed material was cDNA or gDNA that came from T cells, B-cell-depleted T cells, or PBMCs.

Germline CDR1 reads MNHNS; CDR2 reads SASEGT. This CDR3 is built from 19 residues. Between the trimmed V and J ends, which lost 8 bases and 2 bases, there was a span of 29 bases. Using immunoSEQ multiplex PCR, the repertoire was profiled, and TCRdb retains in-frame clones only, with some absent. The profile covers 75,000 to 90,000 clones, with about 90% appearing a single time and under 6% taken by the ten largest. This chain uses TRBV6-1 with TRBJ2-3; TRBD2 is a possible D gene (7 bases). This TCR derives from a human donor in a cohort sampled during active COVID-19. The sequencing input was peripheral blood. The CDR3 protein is CASRGRGGRNKQNTDTQYF. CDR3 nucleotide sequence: TGTGCCAGCCGTGGTAGGGGGGGCCGTAATAAACAGAACACAGATACGCAGTATTTT.